A single sample is the source of the 6 T cell receptor beta chains below, sequenced in a study of T cell repertoires in cytomegalovirus infection. TCRdb reprocessed the reads via MiXCR and lists one record per CDR3 protein. The top ten clones hold over 13% of a sample with roughly 920,000 distinct CDR3 sequences, approximately 31% of them seen once. Their antigen targets remain unknown. This sample comprised cultured CD8+ T cells from PBMCs, obtained from culture after CMV antigen stimulation. The source of these receptors is a human donor in good health (CMV status not recorded). Some clones in this sample may be carry-over from other donors' samples.

The V and J genes are TRBV7-9 and TRBJ2-1; 8 bases fit TRBD1. CDR1 and CDR2 (germline): SEHNR, FQNEAQ (reference sequence). The V and J ends lost 5 bases and 0 bases, in that order; junction bases with no gene match: 6. The CDR3 has 16 residues. The CDR3 coding sequence is TGTGCCAGCAGCCACCCAACAGGGGGCTCCTACAATGAGCAGTTCTTC. This translates into CASSHPTGGSYNEQFF.

The table lists this clonotype with a few counts. The rearrangement joins TRBV6-6 to TRBJ1-1; TRBD1 matches 10 bases. With V trimmed by 6 bases and J by 10 bases, 11 bases remained unmatched. The CDR3 loop spans 14 amino acids. Per the germline V gene, CDR1 is MNHNY and CDR2 is SVGAGI (reference sequence). DNA of the CDR3: TGTGCCAGCAGCGACAGGGGGCGAACTTATGGAGCTTTCTTT. The encoded protein is CASSDRGRTYGAFF.

The chain is built from TRBV20-1 and TRBJ1-6; D possibly corresponds to TRBD1 (6 bases). Germline loops: CDR1 DFQATT, CDR2 SNEGSKA (reference sequence). The germline V and J ends were trimmed by 6 bases and 0 bases, with 15 bases remaining between them. This CDR3 has 16 residues. The CDR3 is CSAFRGEASYNSPLHF. In DNA, the CDR3 is TGCAGTGCATTTAGGGGGGAGGCCTCCTATAATTCACCCCTCCACTTT.

This clonotype was found a few times. The V gene is TRBV12-3 or TRBV12-4, the J gene TRBJ1-1; D is undetermined. Trimming took off 6 bases at V and 5 bases at J, with 13 bases between the two ends. This CDR3 contains 13 residues. The CDR3 nucleotides read TGTGCCAGCAGAGCAACCGTGGGGACTGAAGCTTTCTTT. It specifies CASRATVGTEAFF.

The CDR3 region is CASSERLAGGPERTDTQYF. The CDR3, as DNA: TGTGCCAGCAGTGAAAGACTAGCGGGGGGGCCAGAGAGGACTGATACGCAGTATTTT. The V and J genes are TRBV2 and TRBJ2-3; 14 bases agree with TRBD2. With V trimmed by 2 bases and J by 6 bases, 13 bases remained unmatched. From germline, CDR1 is SNHLY and CDR2 FYNNEI. The CDR3 contains 19 residues.

The count of this clonotype is one. The junction departs from the called germline gene at one end, perhaps through a read error. The chain couples TRBV6-1 to TRBJ2-7, with 7 nucleotides matching TRBD1. This CDR3 comprises 13 residues. Germline CDR1 and CDR2: MNHNS and SASEGT. The CDR3 region has the DNA TGTACCAGCCACTGGGACAGCTCCTACGAGCAGTACTTC. Amino acids: CTSHWDSSYEQYF.